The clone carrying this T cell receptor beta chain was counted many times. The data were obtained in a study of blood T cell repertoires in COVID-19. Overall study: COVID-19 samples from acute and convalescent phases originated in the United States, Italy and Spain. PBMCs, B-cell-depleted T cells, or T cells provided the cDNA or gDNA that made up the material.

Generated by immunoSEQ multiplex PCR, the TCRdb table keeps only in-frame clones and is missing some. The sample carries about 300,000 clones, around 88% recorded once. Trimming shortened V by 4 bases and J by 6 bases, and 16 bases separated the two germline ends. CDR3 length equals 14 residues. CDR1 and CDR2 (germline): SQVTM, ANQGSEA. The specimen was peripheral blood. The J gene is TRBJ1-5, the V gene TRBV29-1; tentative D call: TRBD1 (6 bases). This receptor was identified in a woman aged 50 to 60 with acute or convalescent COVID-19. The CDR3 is CSVATGNSGQPQHF. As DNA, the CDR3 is TGCAGCGTTGCAACAGGGAATTCCGGTCAGCCCCAGCATTTT.